Following are 17 T cell receptor beta chains from one sample sequenced in a study of T cells in Graves' hyperthyroidism and ophthalmopathy. TCR beta CDR3 sequences were amplified from RNA transcripts. TCR CDR3 underwent first-round RT-PCR with the HTBI primer set. TCRdb redid the calling of the multiplex PCR reads with MiXCR, one entry per CDR3 protein. Of under 250,000 distinct CDR3 sequences listed, about a sixth are singletons. Specimen: blood. The receptors here all came from a woman between 50 and 59 years old with Graves' hyperthyroidism.

V and J are TRBV20-1 and TRBJ1-2, with TRBD1 as a possible D gene (6 bases). The germline CDR1 and CDR2 sequences are DFQATT and SNEGSKA (reference sequence). CDR3 size: 13 residues. Between the trimmed V and J ends, which lost 2 bases and 8 bases, there was a span of 15 bases. The CDR3 DNA is TGCAGTGCTAGATTAACAGGGAGTCGGGGCTACACCTTC. Encoded protein: CSARLTGSRGYTF.

The chain carries TRBV19 and TRBJ1-4; no clear D. This CDR3 region has 15 residues. V was pared by 1 base and J by 8 bases, with 14 bases between. Germline V gene lookup returns CDR1 LNHDA and CDR2 SQIVND (reference sequence). The CDR3 reads CASSIASRIGEKLFF. The CDR3 DNA reads TGTGCCAGTAGTATAGCTAGCAGGATAGGCGAAAAACTGTTTTTT. Complete variable domain (other parts from reference TRBV19 and TRBJ1-4): DGGITQSPKYLFRKEGQNVTLSCEQNLNHDAMYWYRQDPGQGLRLIYYSQIVNDFQKGDIAEGYSVSREKKESFPLTVTSAQKNPTAFYLCASSIASRIGEKLFFGSGTQLSVL.

Comment on this clonotype: A much larger clone is a single base away; this may be a read error. The chain recombines TRBV20-1 with TRBJ2-5; 7 bases line up with TRBD2. The CDR3 contains 14 residues. Germline loops: CDR1 DFQATT, CDR2 SNEGSKA (reference sequence). The CDR3 coding sequence is TGCGGTGCCGACATCGGGACTAAGGGAGAGACCCAGTACTTC. It codes for CGADIGTKGETQYF.

This clonotype has more than one count but fewer than ten. The V and J genes are TRBV7-8 and TRBJ2-7; no definite D call. The V gene lost 5 bases and the J gene lost 1 base, with 18 bases spanning the gap. The germline V gene encodes CDR1 SGHVS and CDR2 FQNEAQ. CDR3 length: 16 amino acids. This CDR3 reads CASSPYMGSKSYEQYF. The DNA for the CDR3 is TGTGCCAGCAGCCCCTACATGGGCAGTAAATCCTACGAGCAGTACTTC.

This clonotype was counted ten times or more. The chain recombines TRBV12-3 or TRBV12-4 with TRBJ1-1, with D uncertain. The CDR3 has 13 amino acids. The V gene lost 7 bases and the J gene lost 0 bases, with 9 bases spanning the gap. The CDR3 nucleotides are TGTGCCAGCACTCGGGAGTTGAACACTGAAGCTTTCTTT. Its protein product is CASTRELNTEAFF.

This clonotype was recorded once. This may be a read error, as it is one base from a much larger clone. The J gene is TRBJ2-1, the V gene TRBV11-2; D is possibly TRBD2 (5 bases). Germline assignment: CDR1 SGHAT and CDR2 FQNNGV. There are 13 residues in the CDR3. The germline V and J ends were trimmed by 11 bases and 6 bases, with 17 bases remaining between them. The CDR3 is CAAGKNEGNEQFF. In DNA form, the CDR3 reads TGTGCCGCCGGGAAGAACGAGGGCAATGAGCAGTTCTTC.

In its sample, this clonotype was seen a few times. This chain uses TRBV19 with TRBJ1-4; D not resolved. CDR3 size: 13 residues. V was shortened by 3 bases and J by 12 bases, with 14 bases between the two germline ends. The germline V gene has CDR1 LNHDA and CDR2 SQIVND (reference sequence). The CDR3 here is CASSIRIEGELFF. The CDR3 nucleotides are TGTGCCAGTAGTATCCGTATAGAGGGAGAACTGTTTTTT.

There are a few counts of this clonotype. This chain joins TRBV14 and TRBJ2-3; D might be TRBD2 (6 bases). Germline V gene lookup returns CDR1 SGHDN and CDR2 FVKESK. The CDR3 loop spans 16 amino acids. Trimming took off 4 bases at V and 3 bases at J, with 17 bases between the two ends. The CDR3 DNA reads TGTGCCAGCAGCCTGCGCGCGGGGATAGAGACAGATACGCAGTATTTT. It translates to CASSLRAGIETDTQYF.

This clonotype came up a few times. The CDR3 ends on some other residue instead of the conserved phenylalanine or tryptophan, so this is likely a read error. This chain connects TRBV11-2 to TRBJ2-7; 9 bases are shared with TRBD2. CDR1 SGHAT and CDR2 FQNNGV come from the germline V gene. This CDR3 is 14 amino acids long. The CDR3 coding sequence is TGTGCCAGCAACTTAGCGGGAGTGATCTACGAGCAGTACCTC. Its protein is CASNLAGVIYEQYL.

In this sample, this clonotype turned up a few times. The genes are TRBV9 and TRBJ2-2, with D possibly TRBD1 on 6 matching bases. Trimming left V 4 bases short and J 2 bases short, with 18 bases between. Germline values: CDR1 SGDLS, CDR2 YYNGEE. This CDR3 has 17 amino acids. The DNA for the CDR3 is TGTGCCAGCAGCTTCCGTGGGGGCAGCCAAAACACCGGGGAGCTGTTTTTT. Protein: CASSFRGGSQNTGELFF.

V and J are TRBV5-1 and TRBJ2-2, with TRBD2 identical over 11 bases. The V and J ends lost 3 bases and 5 bases, in that order; junction bases with no gene match: 3. The CDR3 sequence is 15 residues long. Looked up from germline, CDR1 is SGHRS and CDR2 is YFSETQ. CDR3 nucleotide sequence: TGCGCCAGCAGCTCCGGGACTAGCGGTACCGGGGAGCTGTTTTTT. Its translation: CASSSGTSGTGELFF.

This clonotype was recorded at least ten times. The J gene is TRBJ1-5, the V gene TRBV15; D gene unclear. Germline V gene sequence: CDR1 LNHNV, CDR2 YYDKDF (reference sequence). This CDR3 has 12 amino acids. The V gene lost 7 bases and the J gene lost 3 bases, with 7 bases spanning the gap. In nucleotides, the CDR3 is TGTGCCACCACCGATACCAATCAGCCCCAGCATTTT. Translated: CATTDTNQPQHF.

The rearrangement joins TRBV12-3 or TRBV12-4 to TRBJ1-2, with D possibly matching TRBD1 (5 bases). The CDR3 sequence is 15 residues long. V was shortened by 4 bases and J by 0 bases, with 12 bases between the two germline ends. The CDR3 DNA is TGTGCCAGCAGTTCACAGACAGTCGCTAACTATGGCTACACCTTC. Its protein is CASSSQTVANYGYTF.

In this sample, this clonotype turned up a few times. The chain combines TRBV7-9 with TRBJ2-7; TRBD1 matches at 9 bases. J lost 1 base, V lost 2 bases, and 6 bases had no gene match. Germline CDR1 and CDR2: SEHNR and FQNEAQ (reference sequence). The CDR3 length is 16 residues. CDR3 sequence: CASSLQGQGLSYEQYF. The CDR3, as DNA: TGTGCCAGCAGCTTACAGGGACAGGGCTTATCCTACGAGCAGTACTTC.

In this sample, this clonotype turned up a few times. The J gene is TRBJ2-3, the V gene TRBV6-5; D is tentatively TRBD1 or TRBD2 (6 bases each). In germline, CDR1 is MNHEY, CDR2 SVGAGI. Trimming cost V 2 bases and J 6 bases, with 12 bases left between them. The CDR3 runs to 14 residues. CDR3 DNA sequence: TGTGCCAGCAGTTACCTTGGAGGGGGGGATACGCAGTATTTT. Translated, it gives CASSYLGGGDTQYF.

This clonotype was detected ten times or more. V is TRBV3-1 and J is TRBJ1-1, with TRBD1 as a possible D gene (5 bases). Trimming removed 6 bases at V and 7 bases at J, with 9 bases between. This CDR3 comprises 11 residues. The germline V gene encodes CDR1 LGHDT and CDR2 YNNKEL (reference sequence). The CDR3 nucleotides are TGTGCCAGCAGTAGGGACTTTGAAGCTTTCTTT. It yields the protein CASSRDFEAFF. Full variable domain (remainder filled in from reference TRBV3-1 and TRBJ1-1): DTAVSQTPKYLVTQMGNDKSIKCEQNLGHDTMYWYKQDSKKFLKIMFSYNNKELIINETVPNRFSPKSPDKAHLNLHINSLELGDSAVYFCASSRDFEAFFGQGTRLTVV.

This clonotype occurred many times. This rearrangement joins TRBV28 to TRBJ1-4, with D perhaps TRBD1 (5 bases). CDR1 and CDR2 from the germline V gene are MDHEN and SYDVKM. The length of the CDR3 is 15 residues. The ends were cut back, 6 bases at V and 8 bases at J, with 19 bases in the middle. CDR3 in DNA: TGTGCCAGCAGCCGACCCGGGGCCAGAAGGGAAAAACTGTTTTTT. Protein sequence: CASSRPGARREKLFF.